These T cell receptor beta chains were read from a single sample in a study of blood T cell repertoires in COVID-19. The method was immunoSEQ multiplex PCR; TCRdb's version includes in-frame clones alone and lacks a portion of them. The table lists some 250,000 clones, 70% to 90% of them singletons. The sequenced sample was peripheral blood. The receptors come from a woman in her 30s who had recovered from COVID-19. The CDR3 runs from the conserved cysteine through the conserved F or W. Fields, in order: CDR3 length, D gene, clone size, V gene, J gene, CDR3 DNA, CDR3 protein. D genes are given only for firm matches. Clone size is stated in some rows and not others, as once, few, many or a class when expanded.

CDR3 length: 18
D gene: TRBD2
clone size: .
V gene: TRBV5-6
J gene: TRBJ2-3
CDR3 DNA: TGTGCCAGCAGCCCCCTCGGGGGTAGCGGGGGTAGGGCAGATACGCAGTATTTT
CDR3 protein: CASSPLGGSGGRADTQYF

CDR3 length: 13
D gene: .
clone size: .
V gene: TRBV7-7
J gene: TRBJ2-3
CDR3 DNA: TGTGCCAGCAGCTCCCTCCCAGGGGATACGCAGTATTTT
CDR3 protein: CASSSLPGDTQYF

CDR3 length: 17
D gene: .
clone size: .
V gene: TRBV12-2
J gene: TRBJ1-5
CDR3 DNA: TGTGCAAGTCGCGTTAGAACGGCCCTAGGGGGCAATCAGCCCCAGCATTTT
CDR3 protein: CASRVRTALGGNQPQHF

CDR3 length: 17
D gene: .
clone size: .
V gene: TRBV5-5
J gene: TRBJ2-3
CDR3 DNA: TGTGCCAGCAGCCCGGTAGGGGGGGGTTATAGCACAGATACGCAGTATTTT
CDR3 protein: CASSPVGGGYSTDTQYF

CDR3 length: 15
D gene: TRBD2
clone size: .
V gene: TRBV7-2
J gene: TRBJ2-3
CDR3 DNA: TGTGCCAGCAGCTCCGCGGGGGGGCTGCGTCGGACGCAGTATTTT
CDR3 protein: CASSSAGGLRRTQYF

CDR3 length: 16
D gene: TRBD1
clone size: .
V gene: TRBV6-5
J gene: TRBJ1-4
CDR3 DNA: TGTGCCAGCAGTTTTTTCTCACAGGGGAGTAATGAAAAACTGTTTTTT
CDR3 protein: CASSFFSQGSNEKLFF

CDR3 length: 14
D gene: TRBD2
clone size: .
V gene: TRBV7-9
J gene: TRBJ2-5
CDR3 DNA: TGTGCCAGCAGCTTAGACGGGGGGACAGAGACCCAGTACTTC
CDR3 protein: CASSLDGGTETQYF

CDR3 length: 15
D gene: TRBD1
clone size: .
V gene: TRBV4-1
J gene: TRBJ1-4
CDR3 DNA: TGCGCCAGCAGCCAAGTACAGGGGGTCTATGAAAAACTGTTTTTT
CDR3 protein: CASSQVQGVYEKLFF

CDR3 length: 15
D gene: .
clone size: .
V gene: TRBV11-2
J gene: TRBJ2-7
CDR3 DNA: TGTGCCAGCAGCCCCCTGGGGGGTAGGACCTACGAGCAGTACTTC
CDR3 protein: CASSPLGGRTYEQYF

CDR3 length: 13
D gene: .
clone size: .
V gene: TRBV5-4
J gene: TRBJ1-2
CDR3 DNA: TGTGCCAGCAGCCAGGACAGTAACTATGGCTACACCTTC
CDR3 protein: CASSQDSNYGYTF

CDR3 length: 15
D gene: TRBD1
clone size: few
V gene: TRBV7-9
J gene: TRBJ2-7
CDR3 DNA: TGTGCCAGCAGCTTAGGGATGGACAGGGCCTACGAGCAGTACTTC
CDR3 protein: CASSLGMDRAYEQYF

CDR3 length: 12
D gene: TRBD1
clone size: many
V gene: TRBV7-9
J gene: TRBJ2-1
CDR3 DNA: TGTGCCAGCAGCTATACAGGGGTTGAGCAGTTCTTC
CDR3 protein: CASSYTGVEQFF

CDR3 length: 14
D gene: TRBD2
clone size: .
V gene: TRBV18
J gene: TRBJ2-1
CDR3 DNA: TGTGCCAGCTCACCCGGGAGGACTTACAATGAGCAGTTCTTC
CDR3 protein: CASSPGRTYNEQFF

CDR3 length: 13
D gene: TRBD1
clone size: .
V gene: TRBV18
J gene: TRBJ2-5
CDR3 DNA: TGTGCCAGCTCACCAGAGGGGGCTGAGACCCAGTACTTC
CDR3 protein: CASSPEGAETQYF

CDR3 length: 15
D gene: TRBD1
clone size: .
V gene: TRBV11-2
J gene: TRBJ1-2
CDR3 DNA: TGTGCCAGCAGCTCAGACAGGGGCGGAAGCTATGGCTACACCTTC
CDR3 protein: CASSSDRGGSYGYTF

CDR3 length: 16
D gene: TRBD1
clone size: .
V gene: TRBV19
J gene: TRBJ2-2
CDR3 DNA: TGTGCCAGTAGTATAAGACAGGGCTTGGGCACCGGGGAGCTGTTTTTT
CDR3 protein: CASSIRQGLGTGELFF

CDR3 length: 15
D gene: .
clone size: .
V gene: TRBV19
J gene: TRBJ2-2
CDR3 DNA: TGTGCCAGTAGTATAAGGGCAGGGGACACCGGGGAGCTGTTTTTT
CDR3 protein: CASSIRAGDTGELFF

CDR3 length: 15
D gene: TRBD2
clone size: .
V gene: TRBV7-3
J gene: TRBJ2-3
CDR3 DNA: TGTGCCAGCAGCCTTGGGACTAGCGACACAGATACGCAGTATTTT
CDR3 protein: CASSLGTSDTDTQYF

CDR3 length: 15
D gene: TRBD1
clone size: .
V gene: TRBV9
J gene: TRBJ1-1
CDR3 DNA: TGTGCCAGCAGCGAGTCACAGGGGGCGGGAACTGAAGCTTTCTTT
CDR3 protein: CASSESQGAGTEAFF

CDR3 length: 14
D gene: .
clone size: .
V gene: TRBV11-2
J gene: TRBJ2-5
CDR3 DNA: TGTGCCAGCAGCTTAAGTCGGGGGTCGGGGACCCAGTACTTC
CDR3 protein: CASSLSRGSGTQYF

CDR3 length: 13
D gene: .
clone size: .
V gene: TRBV19
J gene: TRBJ1-2
CDR3 DNA: TGTGCCAGTAGTACATGGGGGGACTATGGCTACACCTTC
CDR3 protein: CASSTWGDYGYTF

CDR3 length: 14
D gene: .
clone size: few
V gene: TRBV19
J gene: TRBJ1-1
CDR3 DNA: TGTGCCAGTAGTAACCTGGGAGGGGTGGGTGAAGCTTTCTTT
CDR3 protein: CASSNLGGVGEAFF

CDR3 length: 16
D gene: TRBD2
clone size: .
V gene: TRBV6-6
J gene: TRBJ2-7
CDR3 DNA: TGTGCCAGCAGTTACTCGAAACTAGCGGGTTTCTACGAGCAGTACTTC
CDR3 protein: CASSYSKLAGFYEQYF

CDR3 length: 15
D gene: .
clone size: once
V gene: TRBV5-1
J gene: TRBJ2-5
CDR3 DNA: TGCGCCAGCAGCCCGCGGGGGACACAGCAAGAGACCCAGTACTTC
CDR3 protein: CASSPRGTQQETQYF

CDR3 length: 17
D gene: TRBD2
clone size: .
V gene: TRBV5-4
J gene: TRBJ2-2
CDR3 DNA: TGTGCCAGCAGCCTGTCCCCTAGCGGGGGGGATTTCGGGGAGCTGTTTTTT
CDR3 protein: CASSLSPSGGDFGELFF

CDR3 length: 13
D gene: .
clone size: .
V gene: TRBV29-1
J gene: TRBJ1-1
CDR3 DNA: TGCAGCGTTGAGGAGGATTCGAACACTGAAGCTTTCTTT
CDR3 protein: CSVEEDSNTEAFF

CDR3 length: 11
D gene: .
clone size: .
V gene: TRBV15
J gene: TRBJ1-2
CDR3 DNA: TGTGCCACCAGCAGAGGTGGCAGCTACACCTTC
CDR3 protein: CATSRGGSYTF

CDR3 length: 19
D gene: TRBD1
clone size: .
V gene: TRBV16
J gene: TRBJ1-2
CDR3 DNA: TGTGCCAGCAGCCAAATCTTGAAACCGGGACAGGGGTTAAACTATGGCTACACCTTC
CDR3 protein: CASSQILKPGQGLNYGYTF

CDR3 length: 17
D gene: TRBD2
clone size: once
V gene: TRBV27
J gene: TRBJ2-3
CDR3 DNA: TGTGCCAGCAGTTTATCGAACCCAGCGGGAGTTACAGATACGCAGTATTTT
CDR3 protein: CASSLSNPAGVTDTQYF

CDR3 length: 13
D gene: .
clone size: few
V gene: TRBV9
J gene: TRBJ2-2
CDR3 DNA: TGTGCCAGCAGCCCCTCGGTGACCGGGGAGCTGTTTTTT
CDR3 protein: CASSPSVTGELFF

CDR3 length: 14
D gene: .
clone size: .
V gene: TRBV29-1
J gene: TRBJ1-2
CDR3 DNA: TGCAGCGCCTCCCGGGGGAATTCCAACTATGGCTACACCTTC
CDR3 protein: CSASRGNSNYGYTF

CDR3 length: 15
D gene: .
clone size: few
V gene: TRBV7-3
J gene: TRBJ2-3
CDR3 DNA: TGTGCCAGCAGCTTAACGGGGAGCCTCACAGATACGCAGTATTTT
CDR3 protein: CASSLTGSLTDTQYF

CDR3 length: 15
D gene: TRBD1
clone size: once
V gene: TRBV7-3
J gene: TRBJ1-2
CDR3 DNA: TGTGCCAGCAGCTTGGGACAGGGAAGGAGGGACGGCTACACCTTC
CDR3 protein: CASSLGQGRRDGYTF

CDR3 length: 14
D gene: .
clone size: .
V gene: TRBV5-1
J gene: TRBJ2-3
CDR3 DNA: TGCGCCAGCAGCTTCGGACAGCTCCCCGGTACGCAGTATTTT
CDR3 protein: CASSFGQLPGTQYF

CDR3 length: 15
D gene: .
clone size: .
V gene: TRBV5-1
J gene: TRBJ1-2
CDR3 DNA: TGCGCCAGCAGCTTGGGATCACAGGAGAACTATGGCTACACCTTC
CDR3 protein: CASSLGSQENYGYTF

CDR3 length: 15
D gene: .
clone size: .
V gene: TRBV6-5
J gene: TRBJ2-1
CDR3 DNA: TGTGCCAGCACTCCTAGCCCCAGCTCCTACAATGAGCAGTTCTTC
CDR3 protein: CASTPSPSSYNEQFF

CDR3 length: 15
D gene: TRBD2
clone size: .
V gene: TRBV10-3
J gene: TRBJ2-3
CDR3 DNA: TGTGCCATCAGTGAGGAAGCGGGGACCACAGATACGCAGTATTTT
CDR3 protein: CAISEEAGTTDTQYF

CDR3 length: 16
D gene: TRBD1
clone size: .
V gene: TRBV5-1
J gene: TRBJ2-2
CDR3 DNA: TGCGCCAGCCGAAGGCCGGGACAGGGTTCGCCCGGGGAGCTGTTTTTT
CDR3 protein: CASRRPGQGSPGELFF

CDR3 length: 14
D gene: .
clone size: .
V gene: TRBV19
J gene: TRBJ2-3
CDR3 DNA: TGTGCCAGTAGTTCCCACGGGGAGGCAGATACGCAGTATTTT
CDR3 protein: CASSSHGEADTQYF

CDR3 length: 13
D gene: .
clone size: once
V gene: TRBV27
J gene: TRBJ2-1
CDR3 DNA: TGTGCCAGCAGTTCTGGTCCGGGCAATGAGCAGTTCTTC
CDR3 protein: CASSSGPGNEQFF

CDR3 length: 13
D gene: .
clone size: .
V gene: TRBV20-1
J gene: TRBJ2-2
CDR3 DNA: TGCAGTGCTAGTCCTCCGAACACCGGGGAGCTGTTTTTT
CDR3 protein: CSASPPNTGELFF

CDR3 length: 15
D gene: .
clone size: once
V gene: TRBV3-1/TRBV3-2
J gene: TRBJ1-5
CDR3 DNA: TGTGCCAGCAGCCAATACAGGAGCCCCAATCAGCCCCAGCATTTT
CDR3 protein: CASSQYRSPNQPQHF

CDR3 length: 13
D gene: .
clone size: .
V gene: TRBV10-2
J gene: TRBJ2-5
CDR3 DNA: TGCGCCAGCACGGAGGACCCGAAAGAGACCCAGTACTTC
CDR3 protein: CASTEDPKETQYF

CDR3 length: 13
D gene: .
clone size: .
V gene: TRBV5-6
J gene: TRBJ1-1
CDR3 DNA: TGTGCCAGCAGCCCGGAGGGGGGGCGAGGGGCTTTCTTT
CDR3 protein: CASSPEGGRGAFF

CDR3 length: 12
D gene: .
clone size: .
V gene: TRBV29-1
J gene: TRBJ2-1
CDR3 DNA: TGCAGCGTTGAAGTTCGGTACAATGAGCAGTTCTTC
CDR3 protein: CSVEVRYNEQFF